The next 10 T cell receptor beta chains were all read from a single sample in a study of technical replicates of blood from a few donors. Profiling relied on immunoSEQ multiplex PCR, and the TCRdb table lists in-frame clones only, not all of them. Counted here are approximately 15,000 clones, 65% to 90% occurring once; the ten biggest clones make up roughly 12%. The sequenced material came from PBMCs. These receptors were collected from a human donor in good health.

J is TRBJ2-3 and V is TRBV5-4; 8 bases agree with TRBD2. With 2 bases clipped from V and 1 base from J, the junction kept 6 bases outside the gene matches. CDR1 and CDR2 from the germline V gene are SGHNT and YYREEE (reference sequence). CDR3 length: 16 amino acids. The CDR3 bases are TGTGCCAGCAGCTTAGCTCCGACTAGCGGCACAGATACGCAGTATTTT. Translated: CASSLAPTSGTDTQYF. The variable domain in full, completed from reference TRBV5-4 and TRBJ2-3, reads ETGVTQSPTHLIKTRGQQVTLRCSSQSGHNTVSWYQQALGQGPQFIFQYYREEENGRGNFPPRFSGLQFPNYSSELNVNALELDDSALYLCASSLAPTSGTDTQYFGPGTRLTVL.

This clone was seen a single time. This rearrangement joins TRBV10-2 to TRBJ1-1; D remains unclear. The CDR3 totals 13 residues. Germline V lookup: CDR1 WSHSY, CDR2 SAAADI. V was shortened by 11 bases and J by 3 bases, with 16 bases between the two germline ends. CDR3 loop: CAATAGGDTEAFF. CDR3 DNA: TGCGCCGCCACGGCAGGCGGGGACACTGAAGCTTTCTTT.

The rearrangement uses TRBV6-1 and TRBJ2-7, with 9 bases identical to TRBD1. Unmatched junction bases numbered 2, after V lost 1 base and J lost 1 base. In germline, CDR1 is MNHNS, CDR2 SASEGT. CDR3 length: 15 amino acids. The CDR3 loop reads CASSEGQGVSYEQYF. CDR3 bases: TGTGCCAGCAGTGAAGGACAGGGGGTTTCCTACGAGCAGTACTTC.

In nucleotides, the CDR3 is TGTGCCAGCAGTAAGGGACAGGGACTCAACTATGGCTACACCTTC. It yields the protein CASSKGQGLNYGYTF. The V and J genes are TRBV6-6 and TRBJ1-2; 9 bases line up with TRBD1. Germline loops: CDR1 MNHNY, CDR2 SVGAGI (reference sequence). CDR3 size: 15 residues. The V and J ends lost 5 bases and 2 bases, in that order; junction bases with no gene match: 6.

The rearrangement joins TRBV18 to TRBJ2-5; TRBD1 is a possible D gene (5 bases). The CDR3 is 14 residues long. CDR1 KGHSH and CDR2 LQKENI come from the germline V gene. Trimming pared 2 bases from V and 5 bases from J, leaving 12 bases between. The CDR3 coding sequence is TGTGCCAGCTCACCAAGGGGCCCGCGGGAGACCCAGTACTTC. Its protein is CASSPRGPRETQYF.

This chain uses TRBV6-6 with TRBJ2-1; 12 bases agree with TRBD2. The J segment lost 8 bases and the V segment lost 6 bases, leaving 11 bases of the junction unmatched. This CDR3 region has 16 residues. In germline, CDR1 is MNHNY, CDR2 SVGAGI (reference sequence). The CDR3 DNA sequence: TGTGCCAGCAGCTCCCCGACTAGCGGGAGTTTCTATGAGCAGTTCTTC. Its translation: CASSSPTSGSFYEQFF.

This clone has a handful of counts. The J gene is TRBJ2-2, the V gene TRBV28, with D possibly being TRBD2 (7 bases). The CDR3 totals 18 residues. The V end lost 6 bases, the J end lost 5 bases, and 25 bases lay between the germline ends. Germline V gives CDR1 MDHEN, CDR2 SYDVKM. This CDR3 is CASRVAFVAGRGTGELFF. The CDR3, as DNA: TGTGCCAGCAGGGTAGCCTTTGTAGCTGGGAGGGGGACCGGGGAGCTGTTTTTT.

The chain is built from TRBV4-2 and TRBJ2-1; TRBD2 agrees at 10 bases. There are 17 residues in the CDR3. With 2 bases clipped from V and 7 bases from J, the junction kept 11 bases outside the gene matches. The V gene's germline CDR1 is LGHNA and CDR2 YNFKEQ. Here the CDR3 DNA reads TGTGCCAGCAGCCAATGGTCGGTGGGACTAGCGAGAAATGAGCAGTTCTTC. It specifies CASSQWSVGLARNEQFF.

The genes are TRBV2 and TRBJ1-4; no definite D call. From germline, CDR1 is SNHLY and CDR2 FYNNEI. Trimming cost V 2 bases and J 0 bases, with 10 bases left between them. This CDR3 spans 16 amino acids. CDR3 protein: CASSELAGSTNEKLFF. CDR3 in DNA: TGTGCCAGCAGTGAACTAGCGGGATCAACTAATGAAAAACTGTTTTTT.

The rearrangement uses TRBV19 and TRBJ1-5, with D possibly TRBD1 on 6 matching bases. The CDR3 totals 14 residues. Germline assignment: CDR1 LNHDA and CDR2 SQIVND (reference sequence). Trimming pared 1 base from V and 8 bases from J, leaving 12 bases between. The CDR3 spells CASSIGRGQEPQHF. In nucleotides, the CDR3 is TGTGCCAGTAGTATAGGCAGGGGCCAAGAGCCCCAGCATTTT.